The 31 T cell receptor beta chains below were found in one sample sequenced in a study of Ad26.COV2.S vaccination and SARS-CoV-2 variants (dated by TCRdb to the early 2020s). Sample treatment or condition, as interpreted from the label and publication: over 15 received Ad26.COV2.S at low or high dose, single or two shots; about 5 received placebo; per-sample allocation not given. For vaccine and placebo recipients, the sequenced repertoires came from samples collected on day 63 after the first injection. Libraries were built with the immunoSEQ multiplex PCR assay. The clones in this table, taken by TCRdb from immuneACCESS, are in-frame only. Not every clone is retained; where verified, under half of the shortfall comes from an unresolved V gene, and the cause of the rest is unknown. Counted in this sample were hundreds of thousands of clones; around 89% of them appeared once. The top ten clones comprise around 6.6% of the sample.

Sequencing was performed on peripheral blood, taken in a trial of Ad26.COV2.S vaccine versus placebo. The receptors here all came from a person aged 18 to 59 who received the Ad26.COV2.S COVID-19 vaccine or a placebo.

The V and J genes are TRBV9 and TRBJ2-7, with D unclear. V was pared by 3 bases and J by 9 bases, with 16 bases between. The length of the CDR3 is 13 residues. The germline gives CDR1 SGDLS, CDR2 YYNGEE. CDR3 sequence: CASSASSNSVQYF. In nucleotides, the CDR3 is TGTGCCAGCAGCGCGAGTAGCAACAGCGTGCAGTACTTC.

The sample holds a few counts of this clone. The chain recombines TRBV6-2 or TRBV6-3 with TRBJ1-1, with D perhaps matching TRBD1 (6 bases). The CDR3 loop spans 14 amino acids. The germline V gene has CDR1 MNHEY and CDR2 SVGEGT. The germline V and J ends were trimmed by 6 bases and 7 bases, with 18 bases remaining between them. CDR3 residues: CASSLDRSRGEAFF. CDR3 in DNA: TGTGCCAGCAGCCTCGACAGGAGCCGAGGTGAAGCTTTCTTT.

The genes are TRBV7-3 and TRBJ1-1; no definite D call. In germline, CDR1 is SGHTA, CDR2 FQGTGA. The germline V and J ends were trimmed by 2 bases and 0 bases, with 13 bases remaining between them. The CDR3 spans 16 residues. CDR3 sequence: CASSLYDPYMNTEAFF. CDR3 coding DNA: TGTGCCAGCAGCTTATACGACCCTTACATGAACACTGAAGCTTTCTTT.

In DNA form, the CDR3 reads TGTGCCAGCAGCACCCCCGGGGGGCAGGCATCCTATGGCTACACCTTC. Translation gives CASSTPGGQASYGYTF. The chain has TRBV9 and TRBJ1-2, with TRBD1 as a possible D gene (6 bases). This CDR3 comprises 16 residues. Trimming took 4 bases from V and 4 from J, leaving 20 bases between them. Germline V CDR1 and CDR2: SGDLS, YYNGEE.

V and J are TRBV19 and TRBJ2-2; TRBD2 might be the D (6 bases). The V end lost 0 bases, the J end lost 1 base, and 15 bases lay between the germline ends. The CDR3 loop spans 18 amino acids. CDR1 and CDR2 from the germline V gene are LNHDA and SQIVND (reference sequence). The chain's CDR3 is CASSIDKGGVMNTGELFF. The CDR3 DNA is TGTGCCAGTAGTATAGATAAGGGCGGGGTAATGAACACCGGGGAGCTGTTTTTT.

The J gene is TRBJ2-3, the V gene TRBV9; 7 nucleotides match TRBD1. This CDR3 has 13 residues. Germline loops: CDR1 SGDLS, CDR2 YYNGEE. The junction had 3 bases not matched to a gene; V was cut back by 4 bases and J by 4 bases. This CDR3 reads CASSIDRADTQYF. The CDR3 DNA reads as TGTGCCAGCAGCATCGACAGGGCAGATACGCAGTATTTT.

The V gene is TRBV19, the J gene TRBJ2-7; no reliable D call. This CDR3 spans 15 amino acids. Germline assignment: CDR1 LNHDA and CDR2 SQIVND (reference sequence). The V gene lost 8 bases and the J gene lost 3 bases, with 20 bases spanning the gap. CDR3 sequence reads: CASQPLGSSVYEQYF. Written as DNA, the CDR3 is TGTGCCAGTCAGCCCTTGGGCAGTTCCGTCTACGAGCAGTACTTC. Drawing the rest from reference TRBV19 and TRBJ2-7, the complete variable domain is DGGITQSPKYLFRKEGQNVTLSCEQNLNHDAMYWYRQDPGQGLRLIYYSQIVNDFQKGDIAEGYSVSREKKESFPLTVTSAQKNPTAFYLCASQPLGSSVYEQYFGPGTRLTVT.

The chain is built from TRBV5-1 and TRBJ2-3; the D gene is possibly TRBD1 (6 bases). V lost 4 bases to trimming and J lost 5 bases, with 14 bases between them. This CDR3 contains 14 residues. Germline CDR1 SGHRS, CDR2 YFSETQ. The CDR3 loop is CASSAGEFRDTQYF. For the CDR3, the DNA is TGCGCCAGCAGCGCAGGGGAGTTTAGAGATACGCAGTATTTT.

V usage is TRBV7-3 and J usage is TRBJ2-1; D is unresolved. This CDR3 has 13 amino acids. The germline gives CDR1 SGHTA, CDR2 FQGTGA. V was shortened by 8 bases and J by 7 bases, with 15 bases between the two germline ends. CDR3 sequence (DNA): TGTGCCAGCTTGACCGGGCCCGGGAATGAGCAGTTCTTC. Translation: CASLTGPGNEQFF.

The rearrangement links TRBV30 to TRBJ1-6; D is perhaps TRBD1 (6 bases). Germline V gene lookup returns CDR1 GTSNPN and CDR2 SVGIG (reference sequence). This CDR3 spans 14 amino acids. Trimming took 8 bases from V and 10 from J, leaving 21 bases between them. The CDR3 bases are TGTGCCCATCAGACGGGGGGCCCAGGGTCACCCCTCCACTTT. This sequence encodes CAHQTGGPGSPLHF.

The rearrangement links TRBV11-1 to TRBJ2-2; 8 bases match TRBD1. Germline values: CDR1 SGHAT, CDR2 FQDESV (reference sequence). There are 15 residues in the CDR3. V lost 3 bases to trimming and J lost 3 bases; unmatched junction nucleotides: 3. The CDR3 DNA reads TGTGCCAGCAGCTTTCCAGGGGGCGACACCGGGGAGCTGTTTTTT. Residues: CASSFPGGDTGELFF.

This clone was seen once. The rearrangement links TRBV19 to TRBJ1-3; D possibly corresponds to TRBD1 (5 bases). This CDR3 is 15 amino acids long. V lost 3 bases to trimming and J lost 2 bases, with 11 bases between them. Germline CDR1 is LNHDA and CDR2 is SQIVND (reference sequence). The CDR3 loop reads CASSIPTDPGNTIYF. DNA of the CDR3: TGTGCCAGTAGTATCCCGACAGATCCTGGAAACACCATATATTTT.

The gene calls are TRBV28 and TRBJ1-2; no clear D gene. V was clipped by 2 bases and J by 2 bases, with 9 bases between them. Germline CDR1 MDHEN, CDR2 SYDVKM. The CDR3 runs 14 residues. Here the CDR3 DNA reads TGTGCCAGCAGTTTAGGACGGTCGAACTATGGCTACACCTTC. It is translated as CASSLGRSNYGYTF.

This chain uses TRBV4-3 with TRBJ1-2, with 12 positions matching TRBD1. V was clipped by 4 bases and J by 8 bases; unmatched bases: 11. The CDR3 contains 16 residues. Germline values: CDR1 LGHNA, CDR2 YSLEER. CDR3 amino acids: CASSRRTGQGAWGYTF. The CDR3 nucleotides are TGCGCCAGCAGCCGAAGGACGGGACAGGGGGCCTGGGGCTACACCTTC.

V gene TRBV6-5 combines with J gene TRBJ2-7, with D tentatively TRBD2 (6 bases). CDR1 and CDR2 from the germline V gene are MNHEY and SVGAGI. With 6 bases removed from V and 5 bases from J, the gap between germline ends came to 11 bases. The CDR3 is made up of 12 amino acids. The CDR3 nucleotides read TGTGCCAGCAGCCTCCGGGGGAACGAGCAGTACTTC. It specifies CASSLRGNEQYF.

This chain uses TRBV7-3 with TRBJ2-1, with TRBD2 matching over 14 bases. CDR1 is SGHTA and CDR2 is FQGTGA in the germline V gene. The CDR3 is made up of 19 amino acids. Losses at the gene ends were 4 bases for V and 1 base for J; bases not matched to a gene: 9. CDR3 region: CASSSLGTSGSGSYNEQFF. The CDR3 DNA follows: TGTGCCAGCAGCTCCTTGGGGACTAGCGGGAGCGGATCCTACAATGAGCAGTTCTTC.

This chain joins TRBV6-5 and TRBJ1-4; tentatively, D is TRBD1 (6 bases). CDR1 is MNHEY and CDR2 is SVGAGI in the germline V gene. The ends were cut back, 6 bases at V and 1 base at J, with 12 bases in the middle. The CDR3 sequence is 15 residues long. CDR3 sequence reads: CASSRIGGTNEKLFF. The DNA of the CDR3 is TGTGCCAGCAGCCGAATAGGGGGAACTAATGAAAAACTGTTTTTT.

The J gene is TRBJ2-3, the V gene TRBV5-1, with TRBD1 matching over 12 bases. This CDR3 region has 18 residues. The germline V gene encodes CDR1 SGHRS and CDR2 YFSETQ. The J segment lost 0 bases and the V segment lost 5 bases, leaving 10 bases of the junction unmatched. The CDR3 region has the DNA TGCGCCAGCAGGTCCGGGACAGGGGGCTTCATGAGCACAGATACGCAGTATTTT. Protein: CASRSGTGGFMSTDTQYF.

To note about this clone: Other DNA sequences in the sample encode the same CDR3. The V call is TRBV7-2, the J call TRBJ1-2; 8 bases fit TRBD1. V was clipped by 1 base and J by 4 bases; unmatched bases: 2. Germline V gives CDR1 SGHTA, CDR2 FQGNSA. There are 14 residues in the CDR3. The CDR3 protein is CASSLDRGSYGYTF. CDR3 coding DNA: TGTGCCAGCAGCTTAGACAGGGGGTCCTATGGCTACACCTTC.

The rearrangement uses TRBV30 and TRBJ1-6; no reliable D call. This CDR3 region has 14 residues. With 2 bases removed from V and 5 bases from J, the gap between germline ends came to 10 bases. Germline V gene data show CDR1 as GTSNPN and CDR2 as SVGIG (reference sequence). This chain's CDR3 is CAWSIRVDNSPLHF. The DNA of the CDR3 is TGTGCCTGGAGTATCCGGGTCGATAATTCACCCCTCCACTTT.

The chain uses TRBV19 and TRBJ2-3; possibly TRBD2 for D (6 bases). The V gene lost 8 bases and the J gene lost 6 bases, with 15 bases spanning the gap. From germline, CDR1 is LNHDA and CDR2 SQIVND (reference sequence). The CDR3 is 13 amino acids. CDR3 DNA: TGTGCCAGTTCTCAGCGGGCCTGGGATACGCAGTATTTT. Its translation: CASSQRAWDTQYF.

The chain recombines TRBV7-2 with TRBJ1-2; D gene ambiguous. The CDR3 is made up of 17 amino acids. V lost 5 bases, J lost 0 bases, and 19 bases lay in between. Germline V gives CDR1 SGHTA, CDR2 FQGNSA. CDR3 in amino acids: CASSPGGSGGTNYGYTF. DNA of the CDR3: TGTGCCAGCAGCCCCGGAGGATCGGGAGGAACTAACTATGGCTACACCTTC.

V and J are TRBV27 and TRBJ2-7; D perhaps matches TRBD2 (5 bases). There are 18 residues in the CDR3. Germline assignment: CDR1 MNHEY and CDR2 SMNVEV (reference sequence). V shed 3 bases and J shed 4 bases, with 25 bases lying between them. As DNA, the CDR3 is TGTGCCAGCAGTTTTAGCCTAGCTCCGGGGAACTCTGTTTACGAGCAGTACTTC. Its translation: CASSFSLAPGNSVYEQYF.

This rearrangement joins TRBV12-3 or TRBV12-4 to TRBJ1-1, with 8 nucleotides matching TRBD1. J gave up 6 bases and V 3 bases, and 3 bases lay outside the gene matches. The CDR3 has 13 amino acids. The CDR3 region is CASSFQGAAEAFF. The CDR3 bases are TGTGCCAGCAGTTTTCAGGGGGCCGCTGAAGCTTTCTTT.

The chain couples TRBV7-2 to TRBJ1-5; 7 nucleotides align to TRBD1. Germline-derived CDR1 and CDR2 are SGHTA and FQGNSA. The ends lost 3 bases at V and 1 base at J; junction bases unmatched: 0. The CDR3 is made up of 14 amino acids. The CDR3 DNA reads as TGTGCCAGCAGCTTGACAGGGAGCAATCAGCCCCAGCATTTT. Protein product: CASSLTGSNQPQHF. Drawing the rest from reference TRBV7-2 and TRBJ1-5, the complete variable domain is GAGVSQSPSNKVTEKGKDVELRCDPISGHTALYWYRQSLGQGLEFLIYFQGNSAPDKSGLPSDRFSAERTGGSVSTLTIQRTQQEDSAVYLCASSLTGSNQPQHFGDGTRLSIL.

The chain links TRBV6-6 to TRBJ2-3; no definite D call. The length of the CDR3 is 12 residues. Germline CDR1 MNHNY, CDR2 SVGAGI (reference sequence). With 8 bases removed from V and 2 bases from J, the gap between germline ends came to 8 bases. As DNA, the CDR3 is TGTGCCAGCCGATACTTCACAGATACGCAGTATTTT. It translates to CASRYFTDTQYF.

The rearrangement joins TRBV29-1 to TRBJ1-1; D possibly corresponds to TRBD1 (6 bases). The CDR3 runs 12 residues. Trimming shortened V by 7 bases and J by 2 bases, and 11 bases separated the two germline ends. Germline CDR1 SQVTM, CDR2 ANQGSEA. The CDR3 DNA reads as TGCAGCGGGGACAACCGCAACACTGAAGCTTTCTTT. It yields the protein CSGDNRNTEAFF.

This clone came up a few times. The chain carries TRBV4-3 and TRBJ2-1; TRBD2 agrees at 9 bases. In germline, CDR1 is LGHNA, CDR2 YSLEER. This CDR3 region has 16 residues. V lost 4 bases to trimming and J lost 4 bases; unmatched junction nucleotides: 8. In DNA form, the CDR3 reads TGCGCCAGCAGCCCGGCCGGGACTAGCAGATACAATGAGCAGTTCTTC. Its protein is CASSPAGTSRYNEQFF.

The genes are TRBV7-3 and TRBJ2-1; D is ambiguous. Trimming left V 1 base short and J 9 bases short, with 4 bases between. Germline V gene lookup returns CDR1 SGHTA and CDR2 FQGTGA. This CDR3 is 11 amino acids long. The CDR3, as DNA: TGTGCCAGCAGCTTAATTCGTGAGCAGTTCTTC. Translated: CASSLIREQFF.

This clone turned up a few times. The genes are TRBV6-2 or TRBV6-3 and TRBJ2-7; D may be TRBD2 (5 bases). The V end was cut by 2 bases, the J end by 0 bases, with 14 bases between. The CDR3 is 16 amino acids. Germline assignment: CDR1 MNHEY and CDR2 SVGEGT. The CDR3 coding sequence is TGTGCCAGCAGTTACGAGGCGAGGGCCGTCTCCTACGAGCAGTACTTC. This sequence encodes CASSYEARAVSYEQYF.

The rearrangement joins TRBV6-5 to TRBJ2-7; TRBD1 aligns across 10 bases. CDR3 size: 15 residues. The J segment lost 1 base and the V segment lost 0 bases, leaving 0 bases of the junction unmatched. Germline CDR1 and CDR2: MNHEY and SVGAGI. CDR3 DNA: TGTGCCAGCAGTTACTCGGGACAGGGGTCCTACGAGCAGTACTTC. Its translation is CASSYSGQGSYEQYF.